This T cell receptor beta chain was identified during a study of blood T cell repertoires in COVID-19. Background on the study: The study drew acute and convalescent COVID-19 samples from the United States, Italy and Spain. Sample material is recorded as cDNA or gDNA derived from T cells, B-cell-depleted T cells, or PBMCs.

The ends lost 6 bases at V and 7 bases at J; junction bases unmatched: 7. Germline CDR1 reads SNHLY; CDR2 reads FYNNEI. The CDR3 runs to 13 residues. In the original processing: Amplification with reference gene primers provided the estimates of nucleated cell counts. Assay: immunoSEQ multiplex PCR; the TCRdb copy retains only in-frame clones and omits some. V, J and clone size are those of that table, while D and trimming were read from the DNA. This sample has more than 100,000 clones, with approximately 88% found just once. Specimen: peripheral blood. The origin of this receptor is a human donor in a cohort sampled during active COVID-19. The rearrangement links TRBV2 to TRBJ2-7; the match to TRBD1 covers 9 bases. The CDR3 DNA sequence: TGTGCCAGCAGCCAAACAGGGGGCTGGGAGCAGTACTTC. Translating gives CASSQTGGWEQYF.